One TCR beta chain is described in this entry. It lacks a known antigen. Qualities for individual bases were not recorded, and no much larger clone is one base off. These data belong to a study of blood T cell repertoires in COVID-19 (dated by TCRdb to 2018 to 2020). Study-wide context: Collaborator samples came from the United States, Italy and Spain and covered acute and convalescent phases of COVID-19. The material from the prospective study consisted of cDNA or gDNA derived from T cells, B-cell-depleted T cells, or PBMCs. The dataset comprised deeply sampled blood TCRbeta repertoires from subjects exposed to, actively infected with, or recovered from COVID-19. A freely available public database, intended as a resource for researchers studying the immune response to SARS-CoV-2, is where the repertoires were released. The samples were drawn from the first 160 participants of the ongoing ImmuneRACE study and from over a thousand subjects provided by 6 global collaborators. The sample metadata nearly always contained a de-identified subject ID, COVID-19 status, age in years and sex. Where HLA class I and class II types were available, the types were taken from metadata supplied by the sample provider, not from assay-based typing.

Germline trimming amounts to 10 bases on V and 1 base on J, with 5 as the count of junction bases outside the gene matches. Including the terminal cysteine and phenylalanine, the CDR3 comprises 14 residues. The kept DNA is CDR3 alone, 42 bases in frame from the first base. In the germline V gene, CDR1 corresponds to ENHRY and CDR2 to SYGVKD. TCRbeta CDR3 regions were amplified from genomic DNA using the immunoSEQ Assay, a bias-controlled multiplex PCR. Processing in the source paper ran as follows. Nucleated cell counts per sample were estimated from amplification of reference gene primers within the assay. To quantify the absolute abundance of each unique TCRbeta CDR3 rearrangement, sequence reads were collapsed and filtered. For each sample, productive Simpson clonality was calculated by taking the square root of Simpson's diversity index across productive rearrangements. TCRdb carries this immuneACCESS record with in-frame sequences only. Its versions omit some clonotypes, under half of them owing to an unresolved V gene in the studies checked, with the rest unexplained. Clone size and V and J calls were adopted from that table, with D and trimming inferred from the DNA. The sample yields 250,000 to 350,000 clones; 90% were counted once. Clones ranked in the top ten supply around 4.5% of the sample.

Results and caveats for the whole study, not just this receptor: The quantity of clinical and demographic metadata differed by source and by participant and was supplied without curation.

Participants in the prospective study were enrolled through a virtual design, were aged about 18 to 89 years, and lived in about 25 United States geographic areas. In the prospective study, participants were assigned to cohorts based on the clinical history participants reported in a screening survey and a study questionnaire. Each participant in the prospective study had whole blood, serum and a nasopharyngeal or oropharyngeal swab collected by mobile phlebotomists. Prospective study participants could optionally give additional blood draws and questionnaires over a roughly 2-month period. Before DNA extraction, prospective study blood samples were shipped either frozen or at room temperature.

The sequence joins TRBV10-3 to TRBJ2-7; 12 bases in the middle match TRBD2. This clonotype was obtained from a woman aged 18 to 35 with acute COVID-19. Material: PBMCs or T cells enriched from blood (not recorded which). The CDR3 amino acid sequence is: CATAGTSGSYEQYF. The DNA sequence follows: TGTGCCACAGCCGGGACTAGCGGGTCCTACGAGCAGTACTTC.